A selection of T cell receptor beta chains follows, all from one sample in a study of cytomegalovirus exposure and HLA in healthy donors. TCRdb's copy holds only in-frame clones and misses some; the assay was immunoSEQ multiplex PCR. The sample holds roughly 150,000 clones, roughly 89% seen once. The source material was PBMCs. All receptors derive from a woman between 18 and 29 years old in good health and CMV-seropositive. Both conserved end residues are part of each CDR3. Each record gives: V gene, clone size, J gene, D gene, CDR3 protein, CDR3 DNA. The D gene is left open where the match is weak. Size values are once, few and many counts, or a class for expanded clones, and some rows have none.

>TRBV5-1|-|TRBJ2-2|TRBD1
CASSLDRVNGELFF
TGCGCCAGCAGTTTGGACAGGGTGAACGGGGAGCTGTTTTTT
>TRBV25-1|once|TRBJ2-1|TRBD2
CASSATFYSGRPNEQFF
TGTGCCAGCAGTGCGACCTTCTACAGCGGGAGACCCAATGAGCAGTTCTTC
>TRBV9|-|TRBJ1-1|-
CASSQTGLNTEAFF
TGTGCCAGCAGCCAGACAGGTTTGAACACTGAAGCTTTCTTT
>TRBV5-1|-|TRBJ1-2|-
CASSLATGGYGYTF
TGCGCCAGCAGCTTGGCCACAGGTGGCTATGGCTACACCTTC
>TRBV5-1|-|TRBJ1-2|TRBD1
CASSSTGGGIEGYTF
TGCGCCAGCAGCTCCACAGGGGGCGGTATAGAAGGCTACACCTTC
>TRBV30|-|TRBJ2-5|-
CAWNRGGEETQYF
TGTGCCTGGAATCGAGGGGGGGAAGAGACCCAGTACTTC
>TRBV12-5|-|TRBJ2-3|TRBD1
CASGLGRDRASTDTQYF
TGTGCTAGTGGTTTAGGGCGGGACAGGGCCTCCACAGATACGCAGTATTTT
>TRBV5-1|-|TRBJ2-1|TRBD2
CASRLFVGTSGRLNEQFF
TGCGCCAGCCGATTATTCGTCGGGACTAGCGGGAGGTTGAATGAGCAGTTCTTC
>TRBV25-1|-|TRBJ2-6|-
CASSESPEVSGANVLTF
TGTGCCAGCAGTGAAAGCCCCGAGGTCTCTGGGGCCAACGTCCTGACTTTC
>TRBV18|-|TRBJ2-1|-
CASSPGANEQFF
TGTGCCAGCTCACCGGGGGCAAATGAGCAGTTCTTC
>TRBV29-1|-|TRBJ1-2|TRBD1
CSDGTGTLGYTF
TGCAGCGACGGGACAGGGACGCTTGGCTACACCTTC
>TRBV15|-|TRBJ2-7|-
CATSRDRGAPYEQYF
TGTGCCACCAGCAGAGACAGGGGTGCGCCCTACGAGCAGTACTTC
>TRBV6-5|-|TRBJ1-5|-
CASSYSARSNQPQHF
TGTGCCAGCAGTTACTCTGCGAGATCAAATCAGCCCCAGCATTTT
>TRBV6-5|-|TRBJ1-1|TRBD1
CASSLPGTGAAFF
TGTGCCAGCAGTTTACCCGGGACAGGGGCTGCTTTCTTT
>TRBV6-1|-|TRBJ2-7|TRBD2
CASSERRLAGGLGEQYF
TGTGCCAGCAGTGAACGACGGCTAGCGGGAGGGTTAGGCGAGCAGTACTTC
>TRBV6-1|-|TRBJ1-2|-
CASSEWAEVNYGYTF
TGTGCCAGCAGTGAGTGGGCAGAAGTCAACTATGGCTACACCTTC
>TRBV19|-|TRBJ1-1|TRBD1
CASSITTGPTEAFF
TGTGCCAGTAGCATAACGACAGGGCCCACTGAAGCTTTCTTT
>TRBV2|-|TRBJ2-1|-
CASSSNPGTSNNEQFF
TGTGCCAGCAGTTCCAACCCCGGGACTTCGAACAATGAGCAGTTCTTC
>TRBV9|-|TRBJ2-7|TRBD2
CASSSSRLAATYEQYF
TGTGCCAGCAGCTCAAGTCGGCTAGCGGCCACCTACGAGCAGTACTTC
>TRBV5-1|-|TRBJ1-1|-
CASSLEAGREAFF
TGCGCCAGCAGCTTGGAGGCAGGGCGTGAAGCTTTCTTT
>TRBV13|-|TRBJ1-2|-
CASSILDSNGYTF
TGTGCCAGCAGCATACTGGACAGTAATGGCTACACCTTC
>TRBV10-3|-|TRBJ1-5|TRBD1
CAISFDRDNQPQHF
TGTGCCATCAGCTTTGACAGGGACAATCAGCCCCAGCATTTT
>TRBV6-5|-|TRBJ2-1|TRBD1
CASQVDRNYNEQFF
TGTGCCAGCCAGGTGGACAGGAATTACAATGAGCAGTTCTTC
>TRBV7-2|-|TRBJ2-1|TRBD1
CASSPHPGGERPYNEQFF
TGTGCCAGCAGCCCTCACCCAGGGGGCGAGCGACCATACAATGAGCAGTTCTTC
>TRBV7-2|-|TRBJ2-1|TRBD2
CASSVSMASGTYEQFF
TGTGCCAGCAGCGTCAGTATGGCTAGCGGGACTTATGAGCAGTTCTTC
>TRBV19|-|TRBJ2-7|-
CASSFEGTYEQYF
TGTGCCAGTAGTTTTGAGGGTACCTACGAGCAGTACTTC
>TRBV4-1|once|TRBJ2-2|-
CASLSGGGLNTGELFF
TGCGCCAGCCTAAGTGGGGGCGGACTTAACACCGGGGAGCTGTTTTTT
>TRBV10-1|-|TRBJ1-5|-
CASSEGETPQHF
TGCGCCAGCAGTGAGGGGGAGACGCCCCAGCATTTT
>TRBV28|-|TRBJ1-1|TRBD1
CASSSTSDDRGSFWSMNTEAFF
TGTGCCAGCAGTTCCACCTCAGACGACAGGGGAAGTTTTTGGAGCATGAACACTGAAGCTTTCTTT
>TRBV25-1|-|TRBJ2-7|TRBD2
CASSQLAGDDEQYF
TGTGCCAGCAGCCAACTAGCGGGAGACGACGAGCAGTACTTC
>TRBV5-4|once|TRBJ2-2|TRBD2
CASTPFSGRADGELFF
TGTGCCAGCACCCCGTTTAGCGGGAGGGCCGACGGGGAGCTGTTTTTT
>TRBV2|once|TRBJ2-1|TRBD2
CASSTSGPLLGNEQFF
TGTGCCAGCAGTACTAGCGGGCCCCTCTTGGGCAATGAGCAGTTCTTC
>TRBV27|-|TRBJ1-4|TRBD1
CASSHTGVPNEKLFF
TGTGCCAGCAGCCATACAGGGGTCCCTAATGAAAAACTGTTTTTT
>TRBV5-1|-|TRBJ2-2|TRBD2
CASSSSSGRVTGELFF
TGCGCCAGCAGCTCTTCTAGCGGGAGGGTGACCGGGGAGCTGTTTTTT
>TRBV4-3|-|TRBJ2-7|TRBD2
CASSQRHGTSGFTYEQYF
TGCGCCAGCAGCCAGAGACACGGGACTAGCGGGTTCACCTACGAGCAGTACTTC
>TRBV10-2|-|TRBJ1-1|-
CASRETAGRAEAFF
TGCGCCAGCAGGGAGACAGCCGGGCGGGCTGAAGCTTTCTTT
>TRBV5-5|-|TRBJ2-7|-
CASSLKRSSYEQYF
TGTGCCAGCAGCTTGAAGCGGAGCTCCTACGAGCAGTACTTC
>TRBV7-9|once|TRBJ2-2|TRBD2
CASSFHRRLAGEAGELFF
TGTGCCAGCAGCTTCCACAGACGACTAGCGGGAGAGGCCGGGGAGCTGTTTTTT
>TRBV28|-|TRBJ2-1|TRBD2
CASRFSGVYNEQFF
TGTGCCAGCCGCTTTAGCGGGGTGTACAATGAGCAGTTCTTC
>TRBV2|-|TRBJ1-5|TRBD1
CASTGTGGAQPQHF
TGTGCCAGCACCGGGACAGGGGGCGCCCAGCCCCAGCATTTT
>TRBV7-9|once|TRBJ1-4|-
CASSLVPSEKLFF
TGTGCCAGCAGCTTAGTACCGAGTGAAAAACTGTTTTTT
>TRBV11-2|-|TRBJ2-5|TRBD2
CASSSTSVQETQYF
TGTGCCAGCAGCTCGACTAGCGTACAAGAGACCCAGTACTTC
>TRBV14|once|TRBJ1-4|-
CASSQLNEKLFF
TGTGCCAGCAGCCAACTCAATGAAAAACTGTTTTTT